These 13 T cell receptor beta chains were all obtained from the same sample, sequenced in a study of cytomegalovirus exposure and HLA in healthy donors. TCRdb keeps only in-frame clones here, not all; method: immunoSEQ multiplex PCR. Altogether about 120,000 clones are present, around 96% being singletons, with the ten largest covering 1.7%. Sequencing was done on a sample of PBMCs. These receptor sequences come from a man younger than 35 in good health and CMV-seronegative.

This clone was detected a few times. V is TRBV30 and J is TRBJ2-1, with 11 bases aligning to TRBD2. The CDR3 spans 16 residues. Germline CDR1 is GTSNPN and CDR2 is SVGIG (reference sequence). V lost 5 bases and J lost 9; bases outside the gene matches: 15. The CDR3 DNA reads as TGTGCCTGGGGGGGGCGATTAGCGGGAGGGCCAGGTGAGCAGTTCTTC. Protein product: CAWGGRLAGGPGEQFF.

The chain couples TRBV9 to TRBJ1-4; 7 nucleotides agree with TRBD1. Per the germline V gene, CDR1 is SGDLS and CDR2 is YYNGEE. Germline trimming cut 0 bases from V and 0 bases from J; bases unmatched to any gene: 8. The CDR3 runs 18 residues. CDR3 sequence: CASSVAKGALPTNEKLFF. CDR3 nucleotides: TGTGCCAGCAGCGTAGCTAAGGGGGCCCTACCAACTAATGAAAAACTGTTTTTT.

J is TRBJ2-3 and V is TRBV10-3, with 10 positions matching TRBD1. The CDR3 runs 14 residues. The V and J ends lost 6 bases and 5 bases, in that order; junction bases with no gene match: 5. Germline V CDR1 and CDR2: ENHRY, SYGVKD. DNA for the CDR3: TGTGCCATCAGGGGACAGGGGAAGGGAGATACGCAGTATTTT. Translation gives CAIRGQGKGDTQYF.

Written as DNA, the CDR3 is TGCGCCAGCAGCCTCGGGACAGGGGGCTACGAGCAGTACTTC. Amino acid sequence: CASSLGTGGYEQYF. The chain links TRBV5-1 to TRBJ2-7; 11 nucleotides match TRBD1. Unmatched junction bases numbered 3, after V lost 4 bases and J lost 3 bases. This CDR3 region has 14 residues. Germline-derived CDR1 and CDR2 are SGHRS and YFSETQ.

The chain's CDR3 is CASSLGARLSEQYF. CDR3 DNA sequence: TGTGCCAGCAGCTTGGGGGCCCGATTATCCGAGCAGTACTTC. This chain joins TRBV5-6 and TRBJ2-7; D is uncertain. CDR1 SGHDT and CDR2 YYEEEE come from the germline V gene. The CDR3 runs to 14 residues. Trimming removed 0 bases at V and 6 bases at J, with 13 bases between.

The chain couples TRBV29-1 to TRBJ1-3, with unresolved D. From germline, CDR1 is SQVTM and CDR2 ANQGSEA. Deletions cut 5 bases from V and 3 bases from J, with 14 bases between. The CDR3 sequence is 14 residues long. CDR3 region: CSVSAAGGGNTIYF. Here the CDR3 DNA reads TGCAGCGTTAGCGCAGCGGGAGGTGGAAACACCATATATTTT.

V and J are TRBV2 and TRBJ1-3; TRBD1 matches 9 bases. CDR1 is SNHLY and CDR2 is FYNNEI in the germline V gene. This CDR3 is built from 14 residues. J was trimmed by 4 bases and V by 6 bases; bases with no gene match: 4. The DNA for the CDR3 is TGTGCCAGCAGGTGGACAGGGGTAGGAAACACCATATATTTT. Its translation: CASRWTGVGNTIYF. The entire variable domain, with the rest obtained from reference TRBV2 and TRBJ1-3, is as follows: EPEVTQTPSHQVTQMGQEVILRCVPISNHLYFYWYRQILGQKVEFLVSFYNNEISEKSEIFDDQFSVERPDGSNFTLKIRSTKLEDSAMYFCASRWTGVGNTIYFGEGSWLTVV.

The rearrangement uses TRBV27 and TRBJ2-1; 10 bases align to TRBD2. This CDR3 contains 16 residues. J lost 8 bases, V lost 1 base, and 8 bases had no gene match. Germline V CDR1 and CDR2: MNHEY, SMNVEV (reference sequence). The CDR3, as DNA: TGTGCCAGCAGTTTATACCTAGCGGGAGTGCCGGATGAGCAGTTCTTC. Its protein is CASSLYLAGVPDEQFF.

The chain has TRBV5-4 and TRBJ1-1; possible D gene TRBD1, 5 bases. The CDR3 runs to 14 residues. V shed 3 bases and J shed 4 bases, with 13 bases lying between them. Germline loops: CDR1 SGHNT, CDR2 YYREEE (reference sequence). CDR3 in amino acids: CASSYSRGVTEAFF. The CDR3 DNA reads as TGTGCCAGCAGCTACAGTAGGGGTGTCACTGAAGCTTTCTTT.

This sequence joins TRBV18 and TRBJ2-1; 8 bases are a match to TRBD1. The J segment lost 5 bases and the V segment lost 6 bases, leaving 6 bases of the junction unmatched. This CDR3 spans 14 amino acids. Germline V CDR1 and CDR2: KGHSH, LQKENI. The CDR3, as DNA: TGTGCCAGCTCGGGCTTACAGGGGGACAATGAGCAGTTCTTC. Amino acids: CASSGLQGDNEQFF.

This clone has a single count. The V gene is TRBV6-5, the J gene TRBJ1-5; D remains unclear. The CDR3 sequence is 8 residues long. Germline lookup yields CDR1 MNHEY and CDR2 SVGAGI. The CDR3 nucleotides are TGTCTCAATCAGCCCCAGCATTTT. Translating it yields CLNQPQHF.

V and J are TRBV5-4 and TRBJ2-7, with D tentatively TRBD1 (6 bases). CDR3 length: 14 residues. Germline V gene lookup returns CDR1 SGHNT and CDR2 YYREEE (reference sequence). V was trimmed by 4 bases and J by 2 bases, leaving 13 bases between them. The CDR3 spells CASSPRDTAYEQYF. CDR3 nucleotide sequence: TGTGCCAGCAGCCCTCGGGACACAGCCTACGAGCAGTACTTC. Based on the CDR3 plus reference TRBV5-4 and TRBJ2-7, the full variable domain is ETGVTQSPTHLIKTRGQQVTLRCSSQSGHNTVSWYQQALGQGPQFIFQYYREEENGRGNFPPRFSGLQFPNYSSELNVNALELDDSALYLCASSPRDTAYEQYFGPGTRLTVT.

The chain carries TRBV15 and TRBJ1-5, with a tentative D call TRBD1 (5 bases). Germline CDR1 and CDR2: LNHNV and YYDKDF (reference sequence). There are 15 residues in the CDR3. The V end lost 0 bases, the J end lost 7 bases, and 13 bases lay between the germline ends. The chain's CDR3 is CATSRDSGGSQPQHF. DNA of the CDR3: TGTGCCACCAGCAGAGATAGCGGGGGTAGCCAGCCCCAGCATTTT.